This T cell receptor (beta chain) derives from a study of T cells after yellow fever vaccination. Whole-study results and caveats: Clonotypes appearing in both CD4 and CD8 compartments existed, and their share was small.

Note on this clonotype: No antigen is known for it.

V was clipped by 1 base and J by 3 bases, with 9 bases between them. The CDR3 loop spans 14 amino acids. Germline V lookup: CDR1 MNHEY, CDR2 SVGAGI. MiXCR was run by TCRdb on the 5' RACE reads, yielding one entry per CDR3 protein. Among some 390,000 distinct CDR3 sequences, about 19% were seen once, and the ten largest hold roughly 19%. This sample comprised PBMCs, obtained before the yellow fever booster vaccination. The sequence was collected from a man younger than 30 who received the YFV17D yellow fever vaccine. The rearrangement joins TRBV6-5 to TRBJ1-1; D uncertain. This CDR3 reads CASSYFRRDTEAFF. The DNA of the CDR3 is TGTGCCAGCAGTTACTTCCGCAGAGACACTGAAGCTTTCTTT.